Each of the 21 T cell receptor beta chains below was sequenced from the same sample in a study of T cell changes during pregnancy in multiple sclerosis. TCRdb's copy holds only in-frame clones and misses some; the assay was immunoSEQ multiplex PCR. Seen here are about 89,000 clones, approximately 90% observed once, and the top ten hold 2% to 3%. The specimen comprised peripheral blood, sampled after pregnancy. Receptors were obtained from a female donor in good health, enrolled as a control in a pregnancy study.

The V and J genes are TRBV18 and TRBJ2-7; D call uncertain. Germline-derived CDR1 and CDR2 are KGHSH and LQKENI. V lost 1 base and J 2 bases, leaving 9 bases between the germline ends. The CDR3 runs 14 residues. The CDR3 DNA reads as TGTGCCAGCTCACCACTTACAAAGACCTACGAGCAGTACTTC. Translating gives CASSPLTKTYEQYF. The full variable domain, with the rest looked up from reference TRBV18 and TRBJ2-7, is NAGVMQNPRHLVRRRGQEARLRCSPMKGHSHVYWYRQLPEEGLKFMVYLQKENIIDESGMPKERFSAEFPKEGPSILRIQQVVRGDSAAYFCASSPLTKTYEQYFGPGTRLTVT.

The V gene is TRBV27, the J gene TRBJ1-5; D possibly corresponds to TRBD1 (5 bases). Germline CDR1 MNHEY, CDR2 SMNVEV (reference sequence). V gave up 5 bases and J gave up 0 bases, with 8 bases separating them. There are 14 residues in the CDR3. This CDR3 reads CASSPGYSNQPQHF. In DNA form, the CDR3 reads TGTGCCAGCAGTCCAGGGTATAGCAATCAGCCCCAGCATTTT.

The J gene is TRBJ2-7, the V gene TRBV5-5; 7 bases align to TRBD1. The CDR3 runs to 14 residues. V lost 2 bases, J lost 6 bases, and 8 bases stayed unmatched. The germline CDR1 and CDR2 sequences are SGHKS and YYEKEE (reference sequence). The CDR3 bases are TGTGCCAGCAGCTTACCGACAGGGCTGTCCGAGCAGTACTTC. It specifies CASSLPTGLSEQYF.

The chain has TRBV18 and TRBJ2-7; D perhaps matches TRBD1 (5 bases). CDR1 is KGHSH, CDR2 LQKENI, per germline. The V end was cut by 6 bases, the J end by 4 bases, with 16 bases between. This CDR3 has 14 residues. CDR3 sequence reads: CASSQTSGAYEQYF. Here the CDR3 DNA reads TGTGCCAGCTCGCAGACGTCTGGGGCTTACGAGCAGTACTTC.

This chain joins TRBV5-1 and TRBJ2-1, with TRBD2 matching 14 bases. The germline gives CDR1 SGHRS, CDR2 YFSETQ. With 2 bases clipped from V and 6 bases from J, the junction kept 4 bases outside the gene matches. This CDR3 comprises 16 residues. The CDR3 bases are TGCGCCAGCAGCTTCGAGGGACTAGCGGGAGCCAATGAGCAGTTCTTC. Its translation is CASSFEGLAGANEQFF.

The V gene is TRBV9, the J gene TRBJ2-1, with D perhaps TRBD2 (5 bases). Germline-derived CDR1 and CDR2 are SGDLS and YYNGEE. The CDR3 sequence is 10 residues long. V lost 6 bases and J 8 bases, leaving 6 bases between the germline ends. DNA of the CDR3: TGTGCCAGCATGCGGGATGAGCAGTTCTTC. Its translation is CASMRDEQFF. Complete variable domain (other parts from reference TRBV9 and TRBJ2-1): DSGVTQTPKHLITATGQRVTLRCSPRSGDLSVYWYQQSLDQGLQFLIQYYNGEERAKGNILERFSAQQFPDLHSELNLSSLELGDSALYFCASMRDEQFFGPGTRLTVL.

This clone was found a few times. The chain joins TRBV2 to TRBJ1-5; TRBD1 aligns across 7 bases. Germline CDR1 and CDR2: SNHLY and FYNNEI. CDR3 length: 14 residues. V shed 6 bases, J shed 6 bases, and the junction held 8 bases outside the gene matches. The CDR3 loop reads CASSSGQVSQPQHF. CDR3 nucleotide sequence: TGTGCCAGCAGCTCCGGACAGGTATCTCAGCCCCAGCATTTT.

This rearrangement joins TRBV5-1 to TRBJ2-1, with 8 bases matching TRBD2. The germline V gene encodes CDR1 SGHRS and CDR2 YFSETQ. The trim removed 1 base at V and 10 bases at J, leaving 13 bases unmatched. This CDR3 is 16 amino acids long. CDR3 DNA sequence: TGCGCCAGCAGCTTGTTATCGGGAGGGAAAAGTGCGGAGCAGTTCTTC. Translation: CASSLLSGGKSAEQFF.

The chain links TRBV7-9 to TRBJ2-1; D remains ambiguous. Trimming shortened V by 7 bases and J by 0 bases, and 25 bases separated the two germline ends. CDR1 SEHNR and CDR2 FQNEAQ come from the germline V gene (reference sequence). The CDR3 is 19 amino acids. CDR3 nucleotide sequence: TGTGCCAGCATAAGATTCCTCGCAACGACTGCAAGCTCCTACAATGAGCAGTTCTTC. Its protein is CASIRFLATTASSYNEQFF.

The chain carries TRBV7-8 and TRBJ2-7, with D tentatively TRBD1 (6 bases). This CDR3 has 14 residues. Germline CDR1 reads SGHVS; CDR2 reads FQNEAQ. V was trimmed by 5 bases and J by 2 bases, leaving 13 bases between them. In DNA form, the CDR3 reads TGTGCCAGCAGCGTCGACAGGCTACCCTACGAGCAGTACTTC. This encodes CASSVDRLPYEQYF.

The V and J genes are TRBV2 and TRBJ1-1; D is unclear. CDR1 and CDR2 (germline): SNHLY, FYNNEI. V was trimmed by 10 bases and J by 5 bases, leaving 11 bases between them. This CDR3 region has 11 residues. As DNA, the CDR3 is TGTGCCACCCCTGATCGGACTGAAGCTTTCTTT. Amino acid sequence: CATPDRTEAFF.

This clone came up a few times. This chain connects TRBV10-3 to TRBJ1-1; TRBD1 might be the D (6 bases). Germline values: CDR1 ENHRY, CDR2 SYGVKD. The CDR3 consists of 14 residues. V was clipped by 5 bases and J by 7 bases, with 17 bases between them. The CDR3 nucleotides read TGTGCCATCAGTCGATCGGGACAAACTGATGAAGCTTTCTTT. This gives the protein CAISRSGQTDEAFF.

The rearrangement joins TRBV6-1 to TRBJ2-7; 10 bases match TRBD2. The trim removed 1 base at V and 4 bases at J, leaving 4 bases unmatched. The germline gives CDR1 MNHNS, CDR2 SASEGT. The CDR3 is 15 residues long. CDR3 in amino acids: CASSEVSSGGYEQYF. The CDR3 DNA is TGTGCCAGCAGTGAAGTTTCTAGCGGGGGTTACGAGCAGTACTTC.

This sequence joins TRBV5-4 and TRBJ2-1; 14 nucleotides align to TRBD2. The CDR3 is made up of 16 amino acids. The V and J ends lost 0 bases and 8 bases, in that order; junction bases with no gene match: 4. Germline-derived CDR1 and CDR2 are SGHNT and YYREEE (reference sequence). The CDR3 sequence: CASSLGGTSGSHEQFF. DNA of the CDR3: TGTGCCAGCAGCTTGGGAGGGACTAGCGGGAGCCATGAGCAGTTCTTC.

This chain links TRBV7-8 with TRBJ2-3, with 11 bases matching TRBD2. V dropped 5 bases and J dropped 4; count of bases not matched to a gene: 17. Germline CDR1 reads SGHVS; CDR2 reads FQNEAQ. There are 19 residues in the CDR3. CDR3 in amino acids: CASSALAGASLGAADTQYF. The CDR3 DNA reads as TGTGCCAGCAGCGCACTAGCGGGGGCATCCCTTGGGGCCGCAGATACGCAGTATTTT. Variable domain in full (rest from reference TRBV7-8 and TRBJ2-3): GAGVSQSPRYKVAKRGQDVALRCDPISGHVSLFWYQQALGQGPEFLTYFQNEAQLDKSGLPSDRFFAERPEGSVSTLKIQRTQQEDSAVYLCASSALAGASLGAADTQYFGPGTRLTVL.

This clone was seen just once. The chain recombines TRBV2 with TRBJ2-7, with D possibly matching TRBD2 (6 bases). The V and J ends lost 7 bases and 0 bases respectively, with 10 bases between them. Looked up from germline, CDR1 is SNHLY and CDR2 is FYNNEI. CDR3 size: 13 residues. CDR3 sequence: CASKRGNSYEQYF. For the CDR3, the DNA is TGTGCCAGCAAACGGGGGAACTCCTACGAGCAGTACTTC.

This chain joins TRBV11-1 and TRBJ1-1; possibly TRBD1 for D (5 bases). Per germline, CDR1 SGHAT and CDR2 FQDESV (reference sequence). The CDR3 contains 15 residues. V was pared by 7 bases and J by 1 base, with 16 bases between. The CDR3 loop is CASIPPGGRNTEAFF. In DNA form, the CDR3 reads TGTGCCAGCATACCCCCCGGGGGGAGGAACACTGAAGCTTTCTTT.

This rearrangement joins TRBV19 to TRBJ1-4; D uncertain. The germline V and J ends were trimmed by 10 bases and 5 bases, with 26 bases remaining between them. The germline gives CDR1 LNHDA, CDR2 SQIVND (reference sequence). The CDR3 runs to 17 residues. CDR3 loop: CATSREIGGAVNEKLFF. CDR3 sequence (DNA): TGTGCCACAAGCCGGGAAATCGGTGGTGCGGTGAATGAAAAACTGTTTTTT.

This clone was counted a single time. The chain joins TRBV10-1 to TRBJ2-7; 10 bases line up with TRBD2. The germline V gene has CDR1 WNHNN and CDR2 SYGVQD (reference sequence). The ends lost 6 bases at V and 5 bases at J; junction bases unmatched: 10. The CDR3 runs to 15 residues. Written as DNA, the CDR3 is TGCGCCAGCAGCGACCAGCGGGGGGGCATCCACGAGCAGTACTTC. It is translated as CASSDQRGGIHEQYF.

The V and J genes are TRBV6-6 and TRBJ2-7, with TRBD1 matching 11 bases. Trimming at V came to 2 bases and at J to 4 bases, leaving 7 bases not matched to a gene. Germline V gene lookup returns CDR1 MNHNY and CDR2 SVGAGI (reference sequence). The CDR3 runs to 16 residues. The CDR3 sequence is CASSYPLGQGGYEQYF. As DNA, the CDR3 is TGTGCCAGCAGTTACCCTCTGGGACAGGGGGGGTACGAGCAGTACTTC.

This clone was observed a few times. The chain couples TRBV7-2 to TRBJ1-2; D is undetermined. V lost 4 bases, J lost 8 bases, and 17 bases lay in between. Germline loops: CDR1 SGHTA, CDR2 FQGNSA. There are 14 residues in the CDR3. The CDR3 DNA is TGTGCCAGCAGCTCCGACGCGGCTACGTCCGGCTACACCTTC. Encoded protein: CASSSDAATSGYTF.